This T cell receptor beta chain was sequenced for a study of T cells in Graves' hyperthyroidism and ophthalmopathy. About the study: Initial diagnosis, before any treatment, was when peripheral blood was collected. Overall study findings and caveats: A model of 13 V-J pairs discriminated ophthalmopathy from stable hyperthyroidism. The majority of expanded thyroid clonotypes above 0.001 also appeared in blood.

With respect to this clonotype: Its antigen is not known.

This CDR3 has 12 amino acids. The ends were cut back, 6 bases at V and 5 bases at J, with 11 bases in the middle. Amplified regions were TCR beta CDR3 sequences from RNA transcripts. HTBI primers were the set used in a first-round RT-PCR of the TCR CDR3. TCRdb fed the multiplex PCR reads into MiXCR, producing one record per CDR3 protein. This table has 500,000 to 800,000 distinct CDR3 sequences, about 14% appearing once. The receptor's source is a woman between 45 and 65 years old with Graves' ophthalmopathy. Sequencing input: blood. The gene calls are TRBV12-3 or TRBV12-4 and TRBJ2-7; D could derive from TRBD1 or TRBD2 (5 bases each). CDR3 sequence reads: CASRSGPHEQYF. The CDR3 DNA follows: TGTGCCAGCAGGTCGGGGCCGCACGAGCAGTACTTC.